Following are 17 T cell receptor beta chains from one sample sequenced in a study of blood T cell repertoires in COVID-19. Libraries were prepared by immunoSEQ multiplex PCR; TCRdb keeps only in-frame clonotypes and omits some of them. The repertoire has approximately 210,000 clones, 84% of them found once; the top ten carry 5.1%. The material sequenced was peripheral blood. These receptors were obtained from a woman in her 70s with active or convalescent COVID-19.

The chain links TRBV6-5 to TRBJ1-5, with a tentative D call TRBD1 (6 bases). Deletions cut 4 bases from V and 6 bases from J, with 13 bases between. Germline CDR1 reads MNHEY; CDR2 reads SVGAGI. The CDR3 covers 14 residues. CDR3 residues: CASSLQGPGQPQHF. The CDR3 DNA follows: TGTGCCAGCAGTTTACAGGGACCAGGTCAGCCCCAGCATTTT.

The rearrangement joins TRBV3-1 (or the pseudogene TRBV3-2) to TRBJ1-2; the D gene is possibly TRBD1 (5 bases). The CDR3 runs 13 residues. The ends were cut back, 1 base at V and 8 bases at J, with 11 bases in the middle. Germline V lookup: CDR1 LGHDT, CDR2 YNNKEL (reference sequence). The CDR3 coding sequence is TGTGCCAGCAGCCAAGTCGGGGAGGGGGGCTACACCTTC. It is translated as CASSQVGEGGYTF.

The chain couples TRBV2 to TRBJ2-1; 7 bases fit TRBD2. V dropped 6 bases and J dropped 4; count of bases not matched to a gene: 9. The length of the CDR3 is 15 residues. Germline CDR1 is SNHLY and CDR2 is FYNNEI. Here the CDR3 reads CASSPLGEGYNEQFF. In nucleotides, the CDR3 is TGTGCCAGCAGCCCACTGGGGGAGGGGTACAATGAGCAGTTCTTC.

CDR3 loop: CASQQDNYGYTF. Written as DNA, the CDR3 is TGTGCCAGCCAACAGGATAACTATGGCTACACCTTC. The V gene is TRBV2, the J gene TRBJ1-2; maybe TRBD1 (5 bases). The germline V and J ends were trimmed by 8 bases and 1 base, with 8 bases remaining between them. CDR3 length: 12 amino acids. Germline V lookup: CDR1 SNHLY, CDR2 FYNNEI.

The chain joins TRBV5-8 to TRBJ2-1; D might be TRBD2 (7 bases). Germline V gene lookup returns CDR1 SGHTS and CDR2 YDEGEE. The length of the CDR3 is 18 residues. With 0 bases removed from V and 5 bases from J, the gap between germline ends came to 21 bases. The CDR3 nucleotides read TGTGCCAGCAGCTTGGGCCCTTGGGGGGGCGCCTACCACAATGAGCAGTTCTTC. It translates to CASSLGPWGGAYHNEQFF.

This clone has more than one count but fewer than ten. V gene TRBV7-2 combines with J gene TRBJ1-6; D call uncertain. Germline V gene lookup returns CDR1 SGHTA and CDR2 FQGNSA. CDR3 length equals 18 residues. The germline V and J ends were trimmed by 5 bases and 3 bases, with 20 bases remaining between them. The CDR3 loop reads CASSARPLTVDYNSPLHF. CDR3 DNA: TGTGCCAGCAGCGCCAGACCCCTTACAGTAGACTATAATTCACCCCTCCACTTT.

The chain has TRBV19 and TRBJ2-1, with 7 bases matching TRBD2. V shed 10 bases and J 9 bases; nucleotides not matched to a gene: 12. This CDR3 has 13 residues. In germline, CDR1 is LNHDA, CDR2 SQIVND (reference sequence). The CDR3 DNA reads TGTGCCACCAGGACTAGATGGATCGGTGAGCAGTTCTTC. Its translation: CATRTRWIGEQFF.

J is TRBJ1-2 and V is TRBV30; weak D call: TRBD1 (6 bases). Germline lookup yields CDR1 GTSNPN and CDR2 SVGIG (reference sequence). Trimming shortened V by 0 bases and J by 5 bases, and 10 bases separated the two germline ends. The CDR3 length is 13 residues. This chain's CDR3 is CAWSVRGLYGYTF. CDR3 DNA: TGTGCCTGGAGTGTTAGGGGGTTGTATGGCTACACCTTC.

This clone has only one observation. This chain uses TRBV9 with TRBJ2-1; 7 bases map to TRBD2. V dropped 1 base and J dropped 4; count of bases not matched to a gene: 8. The CDR3 has 16 residues. Germline V gene lookup returns CDR1 SGDLS and CDR2 YYNGEE. The DNA for the CDR3 is TGTGCCAGCAGCGTAACCAGCGGGACCCATTACAATGAGCAGTTCTTC. This gives the protein CASSVTSGTHYNEQFF.

The chain couples TRBV5-6 to TRBJ2-3; 7 bases agree with TRBD1. This CDR3 region has 14 residues. Germline loops: CDR1 SGHDT, CDR2 YYEEEE. V lost 4 bases and J lost 2; bases outside the gene matches: 4. The chain's CDR3 is CASSTGQSTDTQYF. The CDR3 bases are TGTGCCAGCAGCACGGGACAGTCCACAGATACGCAGTATTTT.

This chain links TRBV5-4 with TRBJ1-1; tentative D call: TRBD1 (6 bases). The germline gives CDR1 SGHNT, CDR2 YYREEE (reference sequence). The CDR3 contains 15 residues. The germline V and J ends were trimmed by 4 bases and 11 bases, with 24 bases remaining between them. Here the CDR3 reads CASSHRPTVPGAAFF. CDR3 bases: TGTGCCAGCAGCCACCGTCCTACAGTTCCAGGGGCGGCTTTCTTT.

This clone turned up a few times. The chain combines TRBV5-5 with TRBJ1-6; a possible D gene is TRBD1 (5 bases). The V gene's germline CDR1 is SGHKS and CDR2 YYEKEE (reference sequence). The V and J ends lost 0 bases and 7 bases respectively, with 14 bases between them. The CDR3 contains 16 residues. CDR3 nucleotide sequence: TGTGCCAGCAGCTTGGCGCCCAGGGAAAGAAATTCACCCCTCCACTTT. Its protein product is CASSLAPRERNSPLHF.

The chain couples TRBV29-1 to TRBJ2-3, with TRBD2 matching over 7 bases. Germline V lookup: CDR1 SQVTM, CDR2 ANQGSEA. Trimming removed 2 bases from V and 1 base from J; junction bases left unmatched: 6. The CDR3 extends over 15 amino acids. The CDR3 sequence: CSVERGGSGTDTQYF. The CDR3 coding sequence is TGCAGCGTTGAAAGGGGCGGGAGCGGCACAGATACGCAGTATTTT.

The chain links TRBV5-1 to TRBJ2-1; 7 positions agree with TRBD1. The CDR3 totals 16 residues. Germline lookup yields CDR1 SGHRS and CDR2 YFSETQ. J gave up 4 bases and V 4 bases, and 11 bases lay outside the gene matches. The CDR3 nucleotides read TGCGCCAGCAGCCGCCGGGGACAGCCCGGGTACAATGAGCAGTTCTTC. Translating gives CASSRRGQPGYNEQFF.

The gene calls are TRBV2 and TRBJ2-1; 7 nucleotides align to TRBD1. The trim removed 5 bases at V and 14 bases at J, leaving 9 bases unmatched. From germline, CDR1 is SNHLY and CDR2 FYNNEI. The CDR3 is 12 residues long. This CDR3 reads CASSHPGTEKFF. CDR3 bases: TGTGCCAGCAGTCATCCCGGGACAGAGAAGTTCTTC.

This chain joins TRBV30 and TRBJ2-2, with unresolved D. In germline, CDR1 is GTSNPN, CDR2 SVGIG (reference sequence). The CDR3 is 14 residues long. V was shortened by 0 bases and J by 4 bases, with 9 bases between the two germline ends. The CDR3 DNA is TGTGCCTGGAGTGTAGGCAGCGTCACCGGGGAGCTGTTTTTT. Translating gives CAWSVGSVTGELFF.

This chain joins TRBV5-1 and TRBJ2-5, with D possibly matching TRBD2 (5 bases). The CDR3 spans 15 residues. The ends were cut back, 0 bases at V and 4 bases at J, with 13 bases in the middle. CDR1 SGHRS and CDR2 YFSETQ come from the germline V gene. The CDR3 region is CASSLVLARGETQYF. CDR3 DNA sequence: TGCGCCAGCAGCTTGGTTCTGGCCCGGGGAGAGACCCAGTACTTC.